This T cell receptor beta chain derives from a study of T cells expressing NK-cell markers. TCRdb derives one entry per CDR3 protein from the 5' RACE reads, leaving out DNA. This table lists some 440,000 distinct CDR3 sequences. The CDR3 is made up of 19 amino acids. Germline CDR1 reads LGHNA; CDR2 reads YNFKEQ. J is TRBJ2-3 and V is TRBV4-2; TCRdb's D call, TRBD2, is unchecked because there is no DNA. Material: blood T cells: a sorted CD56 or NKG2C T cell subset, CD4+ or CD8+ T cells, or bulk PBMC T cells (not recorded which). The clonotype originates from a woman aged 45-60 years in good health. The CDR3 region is CASSQDPNSGRAKTDTQYF.